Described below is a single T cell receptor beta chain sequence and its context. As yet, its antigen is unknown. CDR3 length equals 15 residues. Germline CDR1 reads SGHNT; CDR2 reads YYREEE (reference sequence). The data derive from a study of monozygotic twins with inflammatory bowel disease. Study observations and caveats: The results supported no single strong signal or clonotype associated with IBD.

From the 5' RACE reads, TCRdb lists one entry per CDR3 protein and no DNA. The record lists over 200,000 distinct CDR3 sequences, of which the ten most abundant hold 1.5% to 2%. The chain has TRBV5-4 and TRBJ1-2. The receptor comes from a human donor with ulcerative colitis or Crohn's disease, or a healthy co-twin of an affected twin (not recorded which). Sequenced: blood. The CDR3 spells CASSLEMGGGYGYTF.